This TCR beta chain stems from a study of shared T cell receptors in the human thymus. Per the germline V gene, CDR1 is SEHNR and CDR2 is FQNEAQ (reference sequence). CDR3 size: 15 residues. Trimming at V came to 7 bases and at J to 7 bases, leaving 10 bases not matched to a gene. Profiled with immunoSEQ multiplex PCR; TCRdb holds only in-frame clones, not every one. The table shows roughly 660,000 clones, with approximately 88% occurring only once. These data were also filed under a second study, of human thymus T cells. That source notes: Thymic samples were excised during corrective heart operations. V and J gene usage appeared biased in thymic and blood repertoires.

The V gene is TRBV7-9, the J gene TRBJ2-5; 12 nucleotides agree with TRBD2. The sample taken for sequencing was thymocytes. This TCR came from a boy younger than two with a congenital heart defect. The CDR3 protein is CASTQLTSGSWTQYF. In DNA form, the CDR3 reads TGTGCCAGCACCCAGCTGACTAGCGGGAGTTGGACCCAGTACTTC.